The subject of this entry is one TCR beta chain. No antigen is known for it. This specimen comes from a study of cytomegalovirus exposure and HLA in healthy donors. Study-level findings and limits: Previously analyzed data showed that most TCR beta V segments were productive at a frequency of about 87% or about 30%. Researchers left out some V segments, among them TRBV6-2 and TRBV6-3, as indistinguishable.

Trimming took off 5 bases at V and 6 bases at J, with 3 bases between the two ends. CDR1 and CDR2 from the germline V gene are SGHVS and FQNEAQ. The CDR3 has 10 residues. It was with 60 Vbeta and 13 Jbeta primers that the PCR ran. The authors' processing: Per a later analysis, the number of unique TCR beta chains was around 79 million, of which 9 million to 14 million were shared. Sequenced by immunoSEQ multiplex PCR; TCRdb stores in-frame clones only, minus some. D and trimming were read from the DNA, whereas the V and J calls and clone size are those reported in that table. Of 110,000 or so clones listed, more than 60% were seen once; the top ten hold 8.6%.

The receptor comes from a woman in her thirties or forties in good health and CMV-seropositive. The V gene is TRBV7-8, the J gene TRBJ2-3; D uncertain. Sequenced sample: PBMCs. CDR3 in amino acids: CASSSDTQYF. The CDR3 nucleotides read TGTGCCAGCAGCAGCGATACGCAGTATTTT.